This T cell receptor (beta chain) was recovered during a study of blood T cell repertoires in COVID-19. For the study at large: The United States, Italy and Spain provided the acute and convalescent COVID-19 samples. PBMCs, B-cell-depleted T cells, or T cells were the source of the cDNA or gDNA that made up the material.

Germline trimming cut 5 bases from V and 6 bases from J; bases unmatched to any gene: 8. The CDR3 extends over 14 amino acids. Germline CDR1 reads SGHTA; CDR2 reads FQGNSA. Source study methods: Researchers report that nucleated cell counts were estimated from reference gene primer amplification. The protocol was immunoSEQ multiplex PCR, while the TCRdb copy is restricted to in-frame clones and leaves out a portion. The DNA was the basis for D and trimming; V, J and clone size are from that table. In the table there are about 200,000 clones, about 85% of which are singletons. The receptor was derived from a woman over 75 with acute or convalescent COVID-19. The V gene is TRBV7-2, the J gene TRBJ2-7; 9 bases map to TRBD2. The sample comprised peripheral blood. In DNA form, the CDR3 reads TGTGCCAGCAGCGGACAGGCGGGAGGGTCCGAGCAGTACTTC. Its translation: CASSGQAGGSEQYF.